Listed here are 13 T cell receptor beta chains from one sample, sequenced in a study of PD-1 blockade in mismatch repair-deficient tumors. The table came from immunoSEQ multiplex PCR; TCRdb's copy has only in-frame clones and leaves some out. The sample has some 120,000 clones, 85% to 90% seen once; the top ten hold roughly 13%. Sequenced material: peripheral blood, taken 44 weeks after starting pembrolizumab. The receptors originated from an adult with mismatch repair-deficient cancer.

The V gene is TRBV28, the J gene TRBJ2-5, with no clear D. This CDR3 has 11 residues. Germline CDR1 MDHEN, CDR2 SYDVKM. V lost 6 bases, J lost 8 bases, and 10 bases lay in between. The CDR3 reads CASSNTDTQYF. CDR3 in DNA: TGTGCCAGCAGCAATACGGACACCCAGTACTTC.

The chain has TRBV2 and TRBJ1-5, with TRBD1 matching over 7 bases. The CDR3 is 14 residues long. Per the germline V gene, CDR1 is SNHLY and CDR2 is FYNNEI. V lost 8 bases and J lost 2; bases outside the gene matches: 6. CDR3 region: CASQGVWGNQPQHF. The CDR3 region has the DNA TGTGCCAGCCAGGGGGTATGGGGCAATCAGCCCCAGCATTTT.

The chain couples TRBV27 to TRBJ2-5, with TRBD2 matching over 11 bases. CDR1 and CDR2 (germline): MNHEY, SMNVEV (reference sequence). The CDR3 covers 14 residues. Trimming cost V 6 bases and J 5 bases; bases outside gene matches: 5. CDR3 loop: CASSWTSGLETQYF. The CDR3 nucleotides are TGTGCCAGCAGCTGGACTAGCGGGTTGGAGACCCAGTACTTC.

The V gene is TRBV11-2, the J gene TRBJ2-1; no clear D. From germline, CDR1 is SGHAT and CDR2 FQNNGV. Trimming stripped 4 bases from V and 4 bases from J, with 11 bases between. This CDR3 region has 14 residues. In DNA, the CDR3 is TGTGCCAGCAGCTACGGACCCGTTTACAATGAGCAGTTCTTC. Translating gives CASSYGPVYNEQFF.

This clone was counted between two and nine times. The chain combines TRBV7-9 with TRBJ1-2; TRBD1 is a possible D gene (5 bases). The V gene's germline CDR1 is SEHNR and CDR2 FQNEAQ (reference sequence). This CDR3 contains 12 residues. With 2 bases removed from V and 8 bases from J, the gap between germline ends came to 9 bases. The CDR3 loop is CASSLSRDGYTF. The CDR3, as DNA: TGTGCCAGCAGCTTATCTCGGGACGGCTACACCTTC.

V and J are TRBV15 and TRBJ2-2, with unresolved D. The CDR3 sequence is 14 residues long. Germline V lookup: CDR1 LNHNV, CDR2 YYDKDF (reference sequence). V was cut by 4 bases and J by 10 bases, with 16 bases left in between. The CDR3 reads CATSNGPPAEELFF. CDR3 coding DNA: TGTGCCACCAGCAATGGACCCCCCGCCGAGGAGCTGTTTTTT.

CDR3 nucleotide sequence: TGTGCCAGCAGCTTAGGTGGCAGGGGTTACGAGCAGTACTTC. Its translation is CASSLGGRGYEQYF. The chain carries TRBV7-9 and TRBJ2-7; D is possibly TRBD1 (6 bases). The CDR3 runs 14 residues. V was trimmed by 1 base and J by 4 bases, leaving 11 bases between them. CDR1 and CDR2 (germline): SEHNR, FQNEAQ (reference sequence).

The chain uses TRBV19 and TRBJ2-3, with unresolved D. CDR3 length: 14 amino acids. Germline values: CDR1 LNHDA, CDR2 SQIVND (reference sequence). Trimming removed 3 bases from V and 0 bases from J, with 7 bases in between. The CDR3 is CASSMVASTDTQYF. Written as DNA, the CDR3 is TGTGCCAGTAGTATGGTGGCCAGCACAGATACGCAGTATTTT.

This chain links TRBV19 with TRBJ1-1; no reliable D call. Germline assignment: CDR1 LNHDA and CDR2 SQIVND (reference sequence). The ends were cut back, 2 bases at V and 2 bases at J, with 6 bases in the middle. The CDR3 is made up of 13 amino acids. The CDR3 DNA sequence: TGTGCCAGTAGTATACGGGGAAACACTGAAGCTTTCTTT. This translates into CASSIRGNTEAFF. Filled out from reference TRBV19 and TRBJ1-1, the complete variable domain reads DGGITQSPKYLFRKEGQNVTLSCEQNLNHDAMYWYRQDPGQGLRLIYYSQIVNDFQKGDIAEGYSVSREKKESFPLTVTSAQKNPTAFYLCASSIRGNTEAFFGQGTRLTVV.

The chain employs TRBV7-9 and TRBJ2-5; 9 bases are shared with TRBD2. The CDR3 covers 14 residues. Losses at the gene ends were 3 bases for V and 6 bases for J; bases not matched to a gene: 5. Germline CDR1 reads SEHNR; CDR2 reads FQNEAQ (reference sequence). CDR3 coding DNA: TGTGCCAGCAGCTTTAGCGGGAGTGAGAAGACCCAGTACTTC. Its protein is CASSFSGSEKTQYF.

The chain combines TRBV6-6 with TRBJ1-2; D uncertain. Germline V gene data show CDR1 as MNHNY and CDR2 as SVGAGI (reference sequence). V was trimmed by 5 bases and J by 5 bases, leaving 21 bases between them. The CDR3 totals 16 residues. CDR3 sequence (DNA): TGTGCCAGCAGTCGCGAAAGAGTAATCGGCGTTTATGGCTACACCTTC. Protein product: CASSRERVIGVYGYTF.

In its sample, this clone was seen once. The chain employs TRBV27 and TRBJ1-5; 10 bases align to TRBD1. Looked up from germline, CDR1 is MNHEY and CDR2 is SMNVEV (reference sequence). Trimming took 5 bases from V and 6 from J; bases not matched to a gene: 4. This CDR3 is 14 amino acids long. Written as DNA, the CDR3 is TGTGCCAGCAGTCCTCGGACAGGGGGTCAGCCCCAGCATTTT. Translation gives CASSPRTGGQPQHF.

This rearrangement joins TRBV5-6 to TRBJ1-2, with 7 nucleotides matching TRBD1. The J segment lost 5 bases and the V segment lost 7 bases, leaving 11 bases of the junction unmatched. The germline V gene has CDR1 SGHDT and CDR2 YYEEEE. The CDR3 extends over 14 amino acids. CDR3 sequence: CASLSQGGPYGYTF. As DNA, the CDR3 is TGTGCCAGCCTAAGCCAGGGGGGCCCTTATGGCTACACCTTC.